What follows are 19 T cell receptor beta chains derived from one specimen sequenced in a study of monozygotic twins with inflammatory bowel disease. TCRdb re-analyzed the 5' RACE reads; it lists each CDR3 protein once, without DNA. Its table lists 400,000 to 500,000 distinct CDR3 sequences. The sample was blood. The receptors originated from a human donor with ulcerative colitis or Crohn's disease, or a healthy co-twin of an affected twin (not recorded which).

The V gene is TRBV5-5, the J gene TRBJ2-3; TCRdb's D call, TRBD1, is unchecked because there is no DNA. The CDR3 length is 14 residues. Germline-derived CDR1 and CDR2 are SGHKS and YYEKEE (reference sequence). The CDR3 sequence: CASSSHRGEDTQYF.

The V call is TRBV14, the J call TRBJ2-3; TCRdb designates TRBD1, a call that cannot be tested without DNA. The CDR3 is made up of 15 amino acids. Germline V lookup: CDR1 SGHDN, CDR2 FVKESK. The CDR3 spells CASSPPGQPTDTQYF.

The V and J genes are TRBV5-1 and TRBJ2-1. Germline lookup yields CDR1 SGHRS and CDR2 YFSETQ. CDR3 length equals 14 residues. The CDR3: CASSLEVGTNEQFF.

The chain uses TRBV5-1 and TRBJ2-3; the TCRdb D gene call, TRBD2, has no DNA to confirm it. Per the germline V gene, CDR1 is SGHRS and CDR2 is YFSETQ. The CDR3 is 15 residues long. CDR3 in amino acids: CASSLGDGTSDTQYF.

The chain combines TRBV20-1 with TRBJ2-7; TCRdb calls TRBD2, which cannot be checked without DNA. This CDR3 contains 16 residues. The V gene's germline CDR1 is DFQATT and CDR2 SNEGSKA (reference sequence). This CDR3 is CSARSQTSGNSYEQYF.

The V call is TRBV6-1, the J call TRBJ2-1; lacking DNA, the TRBD2 call made by TCRdb goes unchecked. Germline lookup yields CDR1 MNHNS and CDR2 SASEGT. There are 16 residues in the CDR3. CDR3 in amino acids: CASARACSGIYNEQFF.

The chain recombines TRBV12-3 or TRBV12-4 with TRBJ1-2; the TRBD1 assignment by TCRdb is unverifiable without DNA. The length of the CDR3 is 12 residues. This chain's CDR3 is CASSLDRVGYTF.

J is TRBJ2-1 and V is TRBV7-9; TCRdb's D gene call, TRBD2, goes unchecked for lack of DNA. CDR1 is SEHNR and CDR2 is FQNEAQ in the germline V gene (reference sequence). The CDR3 loop spans 17 amino acids. The CDR3 loop is CASSATPTSGSWDEQFF.

The chain uses TRBV12-5 and TRBJ1-1; without DNA, the TCRdb call of TRBD1 cannot be checked. The germline V gene has CDR1 LGHNT and CDR2 FRNRAP. This CDR3 is built from 17 residues. CDR3 protein: CASGPQEQGARNTEAFF.

The J gene is TRBJ1-1, the V gene TRBV25-1; the TRBD1 assignment by TCRdb is unverifiable without DNA. This CDR3 is built from 15 residues. Germline-derived CDR1 and CDR2 are MGHDK and SYGVNS. The CDR3 here is CASSGWETGNTEAFF.

V usage is TRBV5-4 and J usage is TRBJ2-5; TCRdb's assignment of TRBD2 cannot be checked, as there is no DNA. The CDR3 has 14 amino acids. CDR1 and CDR2 (germline): SGHNT, YYREEE (reference sequence). CDR3 loop: CASRPGTSLETQYF.

The chain carries TRBV7-9 and TRBJ1-2. The CDR3 consists of 14 residues. In germline, CDR1 is SEHNR, CDR2 FQNEAQ (reference sequence). CDR3 sequence: CASSSFRANYGYTF.

The chain is built from TRBV30 and TRBJ1-2; absent DNA, TCRdb's TRBD1 call cannot be checked. CDR3 size: 12 residues. The V gene's germline CDR1 is GTSNPN and CDR2 SVGIG (reference sequence). The chain's CDR3 is CAWMGHFFGYTF.

This chain links TRBV5-5 with TRBJ2-3. The germline CDR1 and CDR2 sequences are SGHKS and YYEKEE (reference sequence). The CDR3 length is 15 residues. CDR3 in amino acids: CASSLGGLATDTQYF.

The CDR3 sequence: CASSLGDWSSYEQYF. This chain uses TRBV5-1 with TRBJ2-7; TCRdb returns TRBD2, unconfirmable since there is no DNA. This CDR3 region has 15 residues. Germline V gene data show CDR1 as SGHRS and CDR2 as YFSETQ.

This sequence joins TRBV20-1 and TRBJ2-3; TCRdb calls TRBD2, which cannot be checked without DNA. CDR1 is DFQATT, CDR2 SNEGSKA, per germline (reference sequence). This CDR3 spans 14 amino acids. The CDR3 loop reads CSARATGLLDTQYF.

This chain links TRBV5-1 with TRBJ2-5; the D gene TCRdb calls, TRBD1, cannot be checked with no DNA. In germline, CDR1 is SGHRS, CDR2 YFSETQ. This CDR3 spans 13 amino acids. CDR3 loop: CASSFPGTETQYF.

The chain carries TRBV5-4 and TRBJ2-7; TCRdb lists TRBD1, though no DNA is available to test this call. Germline V CDR1 and CDR2: SGHNT, YYREEE (reference sequence). CDR3 size: 15 residues. This chain's CDR3 is CASSQGQGYHYEQYF.

The chain links TRBV7-9 to TRBJ1-1; TCRdb returns TRBD1, unconfirmable since there is no DNA. The CDR3 is 16 residues long. The germline CDR1 and CDR2 sequences are SEHNR and FQNEAQ (reference sequence). CDR3 protein: CASSSLARAGNTEAFF.